This TCR beta chain was sequenced in a study of blood T cell repertoires in COVID-19. Overall study: Spain, Italy and the United States supplied samples that represented acute and convalescent COVID-19. T cells, B-cell-depleted T cells, or PBMCs supplied cDNA or gDNA.

The germline CDR1 and CDR2 sequences are SQVTM and ANQGSEA. The V end was cut by 2 bases, the J end by 4 bases, with 9 bases between. The CDR3 consists of 12 residues. Original handling: From reference gene primer amplification, estimates of nucleated cell counts were derived. Using immunoSEQ multiplex PCR, the repertoire was profiled, and TCRdb retains in-frame clones only, with some absent. V, J and clone size reflect that table, while D and trimming were determined from the DNA. The sample has roughly 220,000 clones; around four fifths are singletons. The chain has TRBV29-1 and TRBJ2-7; TRBD1 might be the D (6 bases). Source material: peripheral blood. The TCR was taken from a woman aged 55-70 years who had recovered from COVID-19. This chain's CDR3 is CSVEMGAYEQYF. The CDR3 DNA reads TGCAGCGTTGAAATGGGGGCATACGAGCAGTACTTC.